The 14 T cell receptor beta chains below come from one sample, sequenced in a study of blood T cell repertoires in COVID-19. Data came from immunoSEQ multiplex PCR; TCRdb stores just in-frame clones and leaves some out. The table lists approximately 440,000 clones, 70% to 90% of them singletons. Sequenced material: peripheral blood. These receptors originate from a woman between 50 and 59 years old with COVID-19, enrolled during active disease.

The chain joins TRBV2 to TRBJ1-5; TRBD1 is a possible D gene (6 bases). Trimming took off 5 bases at V and 2 bases at J, with 16 bases between the two ends. CDR1 and CDR2 from the germline V gene are SNHLY and FYNNEI. The CDR3 loop spans 16 amino acids. The CDR3: CASSTQGLARNQPQHF. DNA of the CDR3: TGTGCCAGCAGTACACAGGGCCTAGCCCGCAATCAGCCCCAGCATTTT.

This rearrangement joins TRBV6-5 to TRBJ2-1; TRBD1 agrees at 10 bases. CDR3 length: 13 residues. The V gene end was trimmed by 4 bases and the J gene end by 7 bases; junction bases not matched to a gene: 1. The germline gives CDR1 MNHEY, CDR2 SVGAGI. The CDR3 DNA sequence: TGTGCCAGCAGTTGGGACAGGGGTAATGAGCAGTTCTTC. This translates into CASSWDRGNEQFF.

The chain employs TRBV6-5 and TRBJ1-2; the D is unclear. The CDR3 has 13 residues. Germline V gene data show CDR1 as MNHEY and CDR2 as SVGAGI. V gave up 7 bases and J gave up 5 bases, with 14 bases separating them. The CDR3 sequence is CASNSLRSYGYTF. The DNA of the CDR3 is TGTGCCAGCAATAGTCTTAGGAGTTATGGCTACACCTTC.

V usage is TRBV2 and J usage is TRBJ2-3; weak D call: TRBD1 (6 bases). V lost 6 bases to trimming and J lost 5 bases, with 12 bases between them. Germline assignment: CDR1 SNHLY and CDR2 FYNNEI. This CDR3 region has 13 residues. As DNA, the CDR3 is TGTGCCAGCAGCCAGGCCAGGGGAGATACGCAGTATTTT. Residues: CASSQARGDTQYF.

The chain couples TRBV5-1 to TRBJ2-2; no definite D call. Deletions cut 7 bases from V and 0 bases from J, with 7 bases between. The CDR3 sequence is 13 residues long. Germline V gene sequence: CDR1 SGHRS, CDR2 YFSETQ. CDR3 protein: CASRFTNTGELFF. The DNA of the CDR3 is TGCGCCAGCCGGTTCACGAACACCGGGGAGCTGTTTTTT.

The rearrangement uses TRBV3-1 (or the pseudogene TRBV3-2) and TRBJ2-3, with 14 bases aligning to TRBD2. V was clipped by 4 bases and J by 6 bases; unmatched bases: 9. Per the germline V gene, CDR1 is LGHDT and CDR2 is YNNKEL (reference sequence). The CDR3 has 17 residues. The CDR3 loop is CASSRSLTSGGGDTQYF. CDR3 DNA: TGTGCCAGCAGCCGTTCTTTGACTAGCGGGGGGGGCGATACGCAGTATTTT.

This chain joins TRBV24-1 and TRBJ2-5; D remains ambiguous. Germline CDR1 KGHDR, CDR2 SFDVKD. The CDR3 consists of 13 residues. V lost 4 bases to trimming and J lost 3 bases, with 8 bases between them. The CDR3 reads CATSDGVKETQYF. The CDR3 coding sequence is TGTGCCACCAGTGACGGAGTCAAAGAGACCCAGTACTTC.

CDR3 sequence reads: CASSQDIAGQPQHF. The CDR3 coding sequence is TGTGCCAGCAGCCAAGATATCGCGGGACAGCCCCAGCATTTT. The chain carries TRBV3-1 (or the pseudogene TRBV3-2) and TRBJ1-5; D remains unclear. Germline V CDR1 and CDR2: LGHDT, YNNKEL (reference sequence). This CDR3 has 14 amino acids. The V gene lost 0 bases and the J gene lost 7 bases, with 10 bases spanning the gap.

The chain employs TRBV27 and TRBJ2-3; the match to TRBD1 covers 12 bases. Germline trimming cut 6 bases from V and 5 bases from J; bases unmatched to any gene: 18. Per the germline V gene, CDR1 is MNHEY and CDR2 is SMNVEV (reference sequence). The CDR3 extends over 19 amino acids. The DNA for the CDR3 is TGTGCCAGCAGCAACATTCCGGGACAGGGGGCGCGGCGGTTAGATACGCAGTATTTT. This gives the protein CASSNIPGQGARRLDTQYF.

The table lists this clone with a few counts. The chain carries TRBV27 and TRBJ1-5; D gene ambiguous. The CDR3 runs to 13 residues. V gave up 4 bases and J gave up 5 bases, with 9 bases separating them. Germline values: CDR1 MNHEY, CDR2 SMNVEV (reference sequence). The CDR3 nucleotides read TGTGCCAGCAGTTCAGACACATATCAGCCCCAGCATTTT. Translation: CASSSDTYQPQHF.

The chain carries TRBV3-1 (or the pseudogene TRBV3-2) and TRBJ2-7, with 9 bases lining up with TRBD2. V was pared by 1 base and J by 4 bases, with 2 bases of the junction left unmatched. Germline CDR1 is LGHDT and CDR2 is YNNKEL (reference sequence). CDR3 length: 14 amino acids. This CDR3 is CASSQVAGGYEQYF. The CDR3, as DNA: TGTGCCAGCAGCCAAGTGGCGGGGGGGTACGAGCAGTACTTC.

The chain is built from TRBV18 and TRBJ1-3; 11 nucleotides match TRBD1. The CDR3 sequence is 16 residues long. V shed 2 bases and J 4 bases; nucleotides not matched to a gene: 4. Per germline, CDR1 KGHSH and CDR2 LQKENI. The DNA of the CDR3 is TGTGCCAGCTCACCAGGGACAGGGGGTTCCGGAAACACCATATATTTT. Translated: CASSPGTGGSGNTIYF.

The chain couples TRBV9 to TRBJ1-3; the D gene is possibly TRBD1 (5 bases). The germline gives CDR1 SGDLS, CDR2 YYNGEE. Trimming left V 1 base short and J 4 bases short, with 12 bases between. CDR3 length: 15 residues. CDR3 sequence: CASSVLGRGGNTIYF. Written as DNA, the CDR3 is TGTGCCAGCAGCGTACTGGGGCGGGGGGGAAACACCATATATTTT.

The chain couples TRBV10-3 to TRBJ1-1; D may be TRBD1 (6 bases). The CDR3 length is 13 residues. The germline V and J ends were trimmed by 8 bases and 2 bases, with 12 bases remaining between them. Looked up from germline, CDR1 is ENHRY and CDR2 is SYGVKD. The CDR3 DNA is TGTGCCATCTCTGCAGGGGCAAACACTGAAGCTTTCTTT. Protein: CAISAGANTEAFF.